Sample share makes the clone carrying this TCR beta chain medium-sized. This sample stems from a study of blood T cell repertoires in COVID-19. Looking at the study overall: Samples came from the United States, Italy and Spain, spanning acute and convalescent COVID-19. T cells, B-cell-depleted T cells, or PBMCs supplied cDNA or gDNA.

Patients from Seattle were sampled longitudinally, starting during active infection. How the authors handled the data: Quantification of nucleated cells was approximated via reference gene primer amplification. The table came from immunoSEQ multiplex PCR; TCRdb's copy has only in-frame clones and leaves some out. For V, J and clone size, that table is used; D and trimming come from the DNA. The sample lists approximately 350,000 clones; about 90% were seen once. The V end lost 3 bases, the J end lost 8 bases, and 16 bases lay between the germline ends. Looked up from germline, CDR1 is SNHLY and CDR2 is FYNNEI. The CDR3 is made up of 14 amino acids.

The rearrangement uses TRBV2 and TRBJ1-2, with D uncertain. Sequenced sample: peripheral blood. The TCR sequence derives from a woman aged 70-85 years with COVID-19, enrolled during active disease. This CDR3 reads CASSDTGSHLGYTF. As DNA, the CDR3 is TGTGCCAGCAGTGATACCGGGTCTCACTTGGGCTACACCTTC.